These 14 T cell receptor beta chains were all obtained from the same sample, sequenced in a study of cytomegalovirus exposure and HLA in healthy donors. Repertoires were generated with immunoSEQ multiplex PCR, while TCRdb's copy carries only in-frame clones and drops some. In the table there are hundreds of thousands of clones, around 87% of which are singletons. Material for sequencing was PBMCs. Receptor source: a young man in good health and CMV-seronegative.

The chain has TRBV28 and TRBJ2-3; TRBD1 agrees at 8 bases. CDR1 and CDR2 from the germline V gene are MDHEN and SYDVKM. Germline trimming cut 7 bases from V and 4 bases from J; bases unmatched to any gene: 10. The CDR3 consists of 15 residues. CDR3 bases: TGTGCCAGCACCCGAAGGACAGGGTGGGCAGATACGCAGTATTTT. Translation: CASTRRTGWADTQYF. Full variable domain (rest looked up from reference TRBV28 and TRBJ2-3): DVKVTQSSRYLVKRTGEKVFLECVQDMDHENMFWYRQDPGLGLRLIYFSYDVKMKEKGDIPEGYSVSREKKERFSLILESASTNQTSMYLCASTRRTGWADTQYFGPGTRLTVL.

This chain joins TRBV27 and TRBJ2-5; TRBD1 matches at 7 bases. CDR1 MNHEY and CDR2 SMNVEV come from the germline V gene (reference sequence). This CDR3 comprises 14 residues. The V gene end was trimmed by 5 bases and the J gene end by 1 base; junction bases not matched to a gene: 4. CDR3 amino acids: CASSPTGAQETQYF. The CDR3 region has the DNA TGTGCCAGCAGTCCCACAGGGGCCCAAGAGACCCAGTACTTC.

The V gene is TRBV15, the J gene TRBJ2-2; 13 positions agree with TRBD2. Germline trimming cut 4 bases from V and 7 bases from J; bases unmatched to any gene: 12. Per germline, CDR1 LNHNV and CDR2 YYDKDF (reference sequence). CDR3 length: 18 residues. The CDR3 protein is CATSNIWMRTSGSGELFF. CDR3 nucleotide sequence: TGTGCCACCAGCAATATATGGATGAGGACTAGCGGGAGCGGGGAGCTGTTTTTT.

This chain uses TRBV9 with TRBJ2-5, with D uncertain. CDR1 is SGDLS and CDR2 is YYNGEE in the germline V gene. This CDR3 is built from 12 residues. The V end was cut by 3 bases, the J end by 2 bases, with 5 bases between. The CDR3 loop reads CASSAQQETQYF. As DNA, the CDR3 is TGTGCCAGCAGCGCCCAACAAGAGACCCAGTACTTC.

The chain recombines TRBV5-4 with TRBJ1-1; D gene uncertain. The germline V and J ends were trimmed by 7 bases and 0 bases, with 10 bases remaining between them. Germline values: CDR1 SGHNT, CDR2 YYREEE (reference sequence). This CDR3 contains 13 residues. The CDR3 sequence is CASQDGLNTEAFF. DNA for the CDR3: TGTGCCAGCCAGGATGGGTTGAACACTGAAGCTTTCTTT.

This chain links TRBV4-1 with TRBJ1-1, with no clear D. Looked up from germline, CDR1 is MGHRA and CDR2 is YSYEKL. CDR3 size: 15 residues. Trimming removed 2 bases from V and 0 bases from J, with 10 bases in between. CDR3 in DNA: TGCGCCAGCAGCCAACCACAGAAGATGAACACTGAAGCTTTCTTT. This translates into CASSQPQKMNTEAFF.

The chain has TRBV9 and TRBJ1-1; maybe TRBD1 (6 bases). The ends were cut back, 4 bases at V and 4 bases at J, with 11 bases in the middle. Germline V gene data show CDR1 as SGDLS and CDR2 as YYNGEE. This CDR3 has 13 residues. CDR3 region: CASSSGGGTEAFF. The CDR3 region has the DNA TGTGCCAGCAGCTCGGGAGGGGGCACTGAAGCTTTCTTT.

The chain combines TRBV2 with TRBJ2-5; tentative D call: TRBD2 (6 bases). V lost 6 bases and J lost 3, with 17 bases in between. The CDR3 contains 15 residues. CDR1 and CDR2 (germline): SNHLY, FYNNEI. This chain's CDR3 is CASSEGPSGEETQYF. In nucleotides, the CDR3 is TGTGCCAGCAGCGAGGGACCGTCGGGGGAAGAGACCCAGTACTTC.

The V gene is TRBV7-2, the J gene TRBJ2-7; TRBD1 matches 8 bases. The junction had 7 bases not matched to a gene; V was cut back by 4 bases and J by 8 bases. Germline CDR1 reads SGHTA; CDR2 reads FQGNSA. This CDR3 is 13 amino acids long. CDR3: CASSSGSRGQQYF. The DNA of the CDR3 is TGTGCCAGCAGCTCGGGGTCCAGGGGGCAGCAGTACTTC. Variable domain in full (rest from reference TRBV7-2 and TRBJ2-7): GAGVSQSPSNKVTEKGKDVELRCDPISGHTALYWYRQSLGQGLEFLIYFQGNSAPDKSGLPSDRFSAERTGGSVSTLTIQRTQQEDSAVYLCASSSGSRGQQYFGPGTRLTVT.

The chain recombines TRBV27 with TRBJ1-1; possible D gene TRBD1, 5 bases. Deletions cut 6 bases from V and 0 bases from J, with 20 bases between. From germline, CDR1 is MNHEY and CDR2 SMNVEV (reference sequence). This CDR3 contains 17 residues. This CDR3 reads CASRAGTTWGVNTEAFF. The CDR3 bases are TGTGCCAGCAGGGCAGGGACCACTTGGGGGGTGAACACTGAAGCTTTCTTT.

As DNA, the CDR3 is TGTGCCAGCAGCCTCACAGGGAGCACAGATACGCAGTATTTT. This translates into CASSLTGSTDTQYF. This sequence joins TRBV6-5 and TRBJ2-3; the D gene is possibly TRBD1 (6 bases). V was clipped by 6 bases and J by 0 bases, with 10 bases between them. The CDR3 consists of 14 residues. Germline V gene sequence: CDR1 MNHEY, CDR2 SVGAGI.

This clone was seen a few times. This chain joins TRBV9 and TRBJ2-2; 9 nucleotides match TRBD2. The CDR3 has 18 amino acids. Germline values: CDR1 SGDLS, CDR2 YYNGEE. V lost 4 bases to trimming and J lost 6 bases; unmatched junction nucleotides: 16. The CDR3: CASSPRLAVIGESGELFF. CDR3 coding DNA: TGTGCCAGCAGCCCAAGACTAGCGGTCATCGGGGAATCCGGGGAGCTGTTTTTT.

The chain recombines TRBV28 with TRBJ2-1; TRBD1 matches at 8 bases. The J segment lost 9 bases and the V segment lost 4 bases, leaving 14 bases of the junction unmatched. Germline V lookup: CDR1 MDHEN, CDR2 SYDVKM. The CDR3 is 16 residues long. The CDR3 is CASSSLGQGRLGEQFF. Written as DNA, the CDR3 is TGTGCCAGCAGTTCCCTAGGACAGGGACGACTCGGTGAGCAGTTCTTC. Looking up the rest from reference TRBV28 and TRBJ2-1 gives the full variable domain: DVKVTQSSRYLVKRTGEKVFLECVQDMDHENMFWYRQDPGLGLRLIYFSYDVKMKEKGDIPEGYSVSREKKERFSLILESASTNQTSMYLCASSSLGQGRLGEQFFGPGTRLTVL.

CDR3 nucleotides: TGTGCCAGCAGTCCCCAGGAGGGGAGGAACACCTTC. Residues: CASSPQEGRNTF. V and J are TRBV6-1 and TRBJ1-2; D perhaps matches TRBD1 (5 bases). Germline CDR1 is MNHNS and CDR2 is SASEGT. Trimming took off 5 bases at V and 12 bases at J, with 16 bases between the two ends. This CDR3 is 12 amino acids long.